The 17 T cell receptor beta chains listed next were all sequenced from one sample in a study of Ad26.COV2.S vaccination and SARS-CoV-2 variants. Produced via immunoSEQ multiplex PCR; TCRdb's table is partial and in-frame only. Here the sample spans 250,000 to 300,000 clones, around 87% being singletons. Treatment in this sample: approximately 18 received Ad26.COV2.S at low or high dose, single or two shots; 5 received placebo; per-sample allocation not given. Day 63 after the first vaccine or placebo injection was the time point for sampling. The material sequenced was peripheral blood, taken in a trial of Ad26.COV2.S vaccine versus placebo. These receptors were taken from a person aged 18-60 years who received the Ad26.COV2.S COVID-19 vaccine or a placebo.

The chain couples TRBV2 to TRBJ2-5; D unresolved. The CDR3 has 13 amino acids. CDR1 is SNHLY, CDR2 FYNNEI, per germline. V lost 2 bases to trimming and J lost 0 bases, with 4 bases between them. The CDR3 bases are TGTGCCAGCAGTGAAACCAACCAAGAGACCCAGTACTTC. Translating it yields CASSETNQETQYF.

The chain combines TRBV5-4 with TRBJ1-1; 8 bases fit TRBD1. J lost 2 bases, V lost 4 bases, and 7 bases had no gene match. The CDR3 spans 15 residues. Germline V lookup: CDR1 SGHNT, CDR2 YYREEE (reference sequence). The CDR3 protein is CASSPRDRYNTEAFF. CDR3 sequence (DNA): TGTGCCAGCAGCCCCCGGGACAGGTACAACACTGAAGCTTTCTTT.

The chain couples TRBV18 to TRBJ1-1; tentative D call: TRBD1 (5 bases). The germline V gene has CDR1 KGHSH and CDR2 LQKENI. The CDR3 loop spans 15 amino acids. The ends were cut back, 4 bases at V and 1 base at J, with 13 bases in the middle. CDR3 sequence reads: CASSQDRQPNTEAFF. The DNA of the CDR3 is TGTGCCAGCTCACAGGACCGACAGCCGAACACTGAAGCTTTCTTT.

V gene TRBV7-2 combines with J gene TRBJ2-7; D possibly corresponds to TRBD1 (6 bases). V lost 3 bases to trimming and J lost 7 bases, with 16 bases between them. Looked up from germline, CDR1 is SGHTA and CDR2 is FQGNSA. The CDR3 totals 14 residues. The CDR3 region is CASSFRDTSREQYF. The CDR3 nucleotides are TGTGCCAGCAGCTTCCGGGACACCTCTCGGGAGCAGTACTTC.

The CDR3 nucleotides read TGTGCCAGCAGTTTACGAAGGGACGGTTACAATGAGCAGTTCTTC. This gives the protein CASSLRRDGYNEQFF. The chain uses TRBV27 and TRBJ2-1; either TRBD1 or TRBD2 may supply D (5 bases each). This CDR3 spans 15 amino acids. V lost 2 bases and J lost 4, with 12 bases in between. Germline V gene data show CDR1 as MNHEY and CDR2 as SMNVEV (reference sequence).

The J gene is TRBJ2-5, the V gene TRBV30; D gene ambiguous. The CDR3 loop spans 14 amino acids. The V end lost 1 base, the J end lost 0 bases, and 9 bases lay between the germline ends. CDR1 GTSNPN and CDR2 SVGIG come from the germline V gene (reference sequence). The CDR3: CAWSDARDQETQYF. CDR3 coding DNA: TGTGCCTGGAGTGATGCCCGGGACCAAGAGACCCAGTACTTC.

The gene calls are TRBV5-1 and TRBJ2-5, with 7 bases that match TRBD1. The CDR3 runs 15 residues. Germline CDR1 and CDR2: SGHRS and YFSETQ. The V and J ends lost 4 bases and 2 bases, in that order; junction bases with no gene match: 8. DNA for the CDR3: TGCGCCAGCAGCCCACGATTGGGACAGCAAGAGACCCAGTACTTC. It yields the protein CASSPRLGQQETQYF.

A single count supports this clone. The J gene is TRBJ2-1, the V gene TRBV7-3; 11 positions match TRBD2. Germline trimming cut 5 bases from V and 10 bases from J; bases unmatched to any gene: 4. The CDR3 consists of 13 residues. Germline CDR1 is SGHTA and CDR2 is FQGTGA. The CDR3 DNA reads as TGTGCCAGCAGCGGGACTAGCGGCACAGAGCAGTTCTTC. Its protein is CASSGTSGTEQFF. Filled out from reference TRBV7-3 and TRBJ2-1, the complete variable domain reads GAGVSQTPSNKVTEKGKYVELRCDPISGHTALYWYRQSLGQGPEFLIYFQGTGAADDSGLPNDRFFAVRPEGSVSTLKIQRTERGDSAVYLCASSGTSGTEQFFGPGTRLTVL.

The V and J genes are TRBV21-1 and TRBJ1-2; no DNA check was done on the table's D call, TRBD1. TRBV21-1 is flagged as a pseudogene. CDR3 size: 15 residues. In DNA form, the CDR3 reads TGTGCCAGCAGCCTACGGACAGGGGGGGTGAATGGCTACACCTTC. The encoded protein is CASSLRTGGVNGYTF.

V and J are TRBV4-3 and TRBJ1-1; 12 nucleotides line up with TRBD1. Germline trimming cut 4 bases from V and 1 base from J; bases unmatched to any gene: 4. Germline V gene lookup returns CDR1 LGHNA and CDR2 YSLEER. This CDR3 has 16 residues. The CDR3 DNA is TGCGCCAGCAGCCTCGGGACAGGGGGCCCGAACACTGAAGCTTTCTTT. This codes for CASSLGTGGPNTEAFF.

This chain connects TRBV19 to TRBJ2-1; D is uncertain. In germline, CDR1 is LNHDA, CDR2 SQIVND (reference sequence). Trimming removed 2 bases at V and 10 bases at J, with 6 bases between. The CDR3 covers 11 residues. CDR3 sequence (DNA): TGTGCCAGTAGTATAAAGTTGGAGCAGTTCTTC. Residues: CASSIKLEQFF. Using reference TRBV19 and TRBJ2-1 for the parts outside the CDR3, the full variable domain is DGGITQSPKYLFRKEGQNVTLSCEQNLNHDAMYWYRQDPGQGLRLIYYSQIVNDFQKGDIAEGYSVSREKKESFPLTVTSAQKNPTAFYLCASSIKLEQFFGPGTRLTVL.

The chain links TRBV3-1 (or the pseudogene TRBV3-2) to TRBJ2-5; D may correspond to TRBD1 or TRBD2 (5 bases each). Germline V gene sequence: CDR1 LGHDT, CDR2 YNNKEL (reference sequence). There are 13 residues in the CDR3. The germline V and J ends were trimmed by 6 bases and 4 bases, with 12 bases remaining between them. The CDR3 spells CASSHRGAETQYF. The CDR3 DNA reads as TGTGCCAGCAGTCATAGAGGGGCAGAGACCCAGTACTTC.

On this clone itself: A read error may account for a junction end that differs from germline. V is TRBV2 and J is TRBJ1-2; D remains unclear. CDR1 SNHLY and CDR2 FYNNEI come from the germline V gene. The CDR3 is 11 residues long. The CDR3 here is CASSPTGPPAF. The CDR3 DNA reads TGTGCCAGCAGTCCTACCGGACCTCCCGCCTTC.

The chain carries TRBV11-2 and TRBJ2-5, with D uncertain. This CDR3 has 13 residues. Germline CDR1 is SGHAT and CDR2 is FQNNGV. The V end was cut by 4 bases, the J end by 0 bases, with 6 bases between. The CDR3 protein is CASSSMYQETQYF. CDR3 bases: TGTGCCAGCAGCTCCATGTACCAAGAGACCCAGTACTTC.

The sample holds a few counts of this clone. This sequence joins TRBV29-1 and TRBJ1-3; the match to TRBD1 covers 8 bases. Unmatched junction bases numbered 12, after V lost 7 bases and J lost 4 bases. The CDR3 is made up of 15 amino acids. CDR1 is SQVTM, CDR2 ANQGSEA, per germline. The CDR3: CSAVDREDKGNTIYF. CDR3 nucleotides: TGCAGCGCCGTGGACAGGGAGGATAAGGGAAACACCATATATTTT.

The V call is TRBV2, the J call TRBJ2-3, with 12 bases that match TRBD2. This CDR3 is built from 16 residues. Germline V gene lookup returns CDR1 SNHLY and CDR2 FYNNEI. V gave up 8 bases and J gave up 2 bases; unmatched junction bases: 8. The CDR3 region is CASSRGLAGFTDTQYF. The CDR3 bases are TGTGCCAGCTCTAGAGGACTAGCGGGGTTCACAGATACGCAGTATTTT.

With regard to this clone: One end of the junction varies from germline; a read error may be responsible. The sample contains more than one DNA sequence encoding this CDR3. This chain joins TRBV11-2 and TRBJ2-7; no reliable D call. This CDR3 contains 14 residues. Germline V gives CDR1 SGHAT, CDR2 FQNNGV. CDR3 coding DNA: TGTGCCAGTAGCTTTAGTCGAGGCACCTACGAGCAGTACTTC. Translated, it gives CASSFSRGTYEQYF. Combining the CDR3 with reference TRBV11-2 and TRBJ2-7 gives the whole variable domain EAGVAQSPRYKIIEKRQSVAFWCNPISGHATLYWYQQILGQGPKLLIQFQNNGVVDDSQLPKDRFSAERLKGVDSTLKIQPAKLEDSAVYLCASSFSRGTYEQYFGPGTRLTVT.